The entry below gives a single T cell receptor beta chain sequence along with its context. Antigen specificity is unknown. Germline assignment: CDR1 MNHEY and CDR2 SMNVEV (reference sequence). The CDR3 sequence is 12 residues long. V lost 10 bases to trimming and J lost 6 bases; unmatched junction nucleotides: 5. These data come from a study of T cell repertoires in cytomegalovirus infection. At the level of the study: The public TCR beta signatures pointed to both CMV infection and matching HLA type.

TCRdb ran MiXCR on the reads and lists one entry per CDR3 protein. The sample includes about 270,000 distinct CDR3 sequences, 20% to 25% of them seen just once. The source is a human donor in good health (CMV status not recorded). Some clones in this sample may be carry-over from other donors' samples. The chain links TRBV27 to TRBJ2-4; TRBD1 matches at 8 bases. The specimen was cultured PBMCs, collected from culture after CMV antigen stimulation. As DNA, the CDR3 is TGTGCCACCGGACAGGGAGGAAACATTCAGTACTTC. It is translated as CATGQGGNIQYF.